This record covers a single TCR beta chain. Its antigen is unknown. The data stem from a study of OX40 agonist ivuxolimab in advanced cancers. About the research overall: Hepatocellular carcinoma, melanoma, renal cell or head and neck cancer was diagnosed in the dose-escalation patients. Among those enrolled, mean age was approximately 62 years (range 23 to 79) and 75% to 85% were male. Overall study results and limits: Expanded clones belonging to CD8+ T cells outnumbered, on average, those of CD4+.

Generated by immunoSEQ multiplex PCR, the TCRdb table keeps only in-frame clones and is missing some. The sample lists 44,000 or so clones, over 80% seen once, with about 6.8% in the top ten. The CDR3 loop spans 12 amino acids. V was shortened by 2 bases and J by 10 bases, with 9 bases between the two germline ends. The germline V gene has CDR1 SEHNR and CDR2 FQNEAQ (reference sequence). The investigators sampled blood at baseline, at cycle 4 day 1, and at cycle 7 day 1. The sequence was collected from an adult with an advanced solid tumor such as melanoma, head and neck, liver or kidney cancer. J is TRBJ2-1 and V is TRBV7-9; D is unresolved. The sequences come from CD4+ or CD8+ T cells sorted from blood, collected in a trial of the OX40 agonist ivuxolimab. CDR3 sequence (DNA): TGTGCCAGCAGCTTACAACGGCCGGAGCAGTTCTTC. Residues: CASSLQRPEQFF.